This entry describes one TCR beta chain. Sequencing was performed with immunoSEQ multiplex PCR; in TCRdb, only in-frame clones are kept and a portion is missing. The sample contains roughly 35,000 clones, over 75% of which appear only once. These data belong to a study of T cell changes during pregnancy in multiple sclerosis. CDR1 MNHEY and CDR2 SMNVEV come from the germline V gene (reference sequence). The V gene lost 5 bases and the J gene lost 7 bases, with 11 bases spanning the gap. There are 12 residues in the CDR3. The chain joins TRBV27 to TRBJ1-1; D may be TRBD1 (5 bases). Sequences were derived from CD8+ T cells from peripheral blood mononuclear cells, sampled before pregnancy. The source is a female donor with multiple sclerosis, enrolled in a pregnancy study. The CDR3 region is CASSLTGREAFF. Here the CDR3 DNA reads TGTGCCAGCAGTCTAACAGGCCGTGAAGCTTTCTTT.